This TCR beta chain was captured by sequencing in a study of shared clonotypes between healthy human individuals. General study results and limits: Despite large depth, sorted-subset datasets appeared incompletely sequenced.

It was CD45RO-negative cells, positively selected for CCR7, that made up naive CD8 cells, with terminally differentiated effector memory CD45RA+ cells excluded. The CDR3 is 15 amino acids. V lost 0 bases to trimming and J lost 4 bases; unmatched junction nucleotides: 5. CDR1 MGHRA and CDR2 YSYEKL come from the germline V gene. Regarding this clone: Its target is not known.

Clones were read by immunoSEQ multiplex PCR, and TCRdb kept only the in-frame ones, dropping some. This sample has approximately 1.9 million clones, with approximately 92% found just once. V and J are TRBV4-1 and TRBJ2-7; 8 bases match TRBD2. The sequencing sample was made of naive CD8+ T cells from PBMCs. The sequence came from a man aged 18 to 29 in good health. Some clones in this sample may be carry-over from other donors' samples. This CDR3 reads CASSQEPSGRYEQYF. CDR3 nucleotide sequence: TGCGCCAGCAGCCAAGAACCCAGCGGGAGATACGAGCAGTACTTC.